Listed below are T cell receptor beta chains from one sample, sequenced in a study of blood T cell repertoires in COVID-19. Data came from immunoSEQ multiplex PCR; TCRdb stores just in-frame clones and leaves some out. The sample records approximately 300,000 clones, 70% to 90% being singletons. Sequenced input: PBMCs or T cells enriched from blood (not recorded which). The receptors come from a woman aged 25 to 45 who had recovered from COVID-19. The CDR3 runs from the conserved cysteine through the conserved F or W. The D gene is left open where the match is weak. Rows may omit the clone size; those that give it use once, few, many or a size class.

length	size	D	V	J	CDR3	DNA
15	once	TRBD1	TRBV3-1/TRBV3-2	TRBJ2-7	CASSRGQGAIYEQYF	TGTGCCAGCAGCCGAGGACAGGGGGCTATTTACGAGCAGTACTTC
13	-	-	TRBV6-5	TRBJ1-2	CASSLTGSKGYTF	TGTGCCAGCAGCCTAACAGGGTCCAAAGGCTACACCTTC
13	-	TRBD1	TRBV12-3/TRBV12-4	TRBJ1-3	CASGTVSGNTIYF	TGTGCCAGCGGGACAGTCTCTGGAAACACCATATATTTT
16	-	TRBD1	TRBV25-1	TRBJ2-7	CASSDPGQNRRYEQYF	TGTGCCAGCAGTGACCCGGGACAGAATCGAAGGTACGAGCAGTACTTC
13	few	-	TRBV27	TRBJ1-1	CASSFGVDTEAFF	TGTGCCAGCAGTTTCGGGGTTGACACTGAAGCTTTCTTT
15	-	-	TRBV20-1	TRBJ1-2	CSAIDLGGIGYGYTF	TGCAGTGCTATTGACCTGGGGGGAATAGGCTATGGCTACACCTTC
17	-	-	TRBV28	TRBJ1-4	CASSPLRAGPSNEKLFF	TGTGCCAGCAGCCCTCTCAGAGCGGGGCCGAGTAATGAAAAACTGTTTTTT
15	-	-	TRBV14	TRBJ2-7	CASSQDFGRAYEQYF	TGTGCCAGCAGCCAAGATTTCGGCAGGGCTTACGAGCAGTACTTC
13	-	TRBD1	TRBV5-1	TRBJ1-5	CASSTGVDQPQHF	TGCGCCAGCAGTACAGGGGTCGATCAGCCCCAGCATTTT
13	-	TRBD1	TRBV6-5	TRBJ1-1	CASRGTVNTEAFF	TGTGCCAGCAGGGGGACAGTCAACACTGAAGCTTTCTTT
17	-	TRBD1	TRBV7-2	TRBJ1-4	CASSLRDRVTTNEKLFF	TGTGCCAGCAGCCTACGGGACAGGGTGACAACTAATGAAAAACTGTTTTTT
15	once	TRBD2	TRBV6-1	TRBJ2-5	CASSEGLAVQETQYF	TGTGCCAGCAGTGAGGGACTAGCGGTCCAAGAGACCCAGTACTTC
14	once	-	TRBV7-8	TRBJ2-5	CASSLSGKQETQYF	TGTGCCAGCAGCTTATCCGGGAAACAAGAGACCCAGTACTTC
16	-	-	TRBV19	TRBJ2-6	CASSTIGGSGANVLTF	TGTGCCAGTAGTACCATCGGAGGTTCCGGGGCCAACGTCCTGACTTTC
13	-	-	TRBV6-6	TRBJ1-1	CASTMDRYTEAFF	TGTGCCAGCACCATGGACAGATACACTGAAGCTTTCTTT
14	-	-	TRBV5-1	TRBJ1-6	CASRTLWRDSPLHF	TGCGCCAGCAGAACACTCTGGAGGGATTCACCCCTCCACTTT
18	-	TRBD2	TRBV9	TRBJ2-5	CASSASPGTSGGFETQYF	TGTGCCAGCAGCGCCAGCCCCGGGACTAGCGGGGGGTTCGAGACCCAGTACTTC
14	-	-	TRBV7-2	TRBJ1-1	CASSLGRGYTEAFF	TGTGCCAGCAGCTTAGGCAGGGGTTACACTGAAGCTTTCTTT
13	-	TRBD1	TRBV5-1	TRBJ1-2	CASSSGQGLGYTF	TGCGCCAGCAGCTCAGGACAGGGCCTTGGCTACACCTTC
15	-	TRBD1	TRBV5-5	TRBJ1-5	CASSLDGRGDQPQHF	TGTGCCAGCAGCTTGGACGGCAGGGGGGATCAGCCCCAGCATTTT
14	many	TRBD1	TRBV5-1	TRBJ2-7	CARRGPDRENEQYF	TGCGCCAGGAGAGGTCCGGACAGGGAGAACGAGCAGTACTTC
13	-	-	TRBV19	TRBJ1-4	CASSMGRGEKLFF	TGTGCCAGTAGTATGGGGAGGGGCGAAAAACTGTTTTTT
17	-	-	TRBV5-6	TRBJ1-3	CASSSYQRDKSRNTIYF	TGTGCCAGCAGCTCCTACCAACGGGACAAATCGCGAAACACCATATATTTT
14	-	-	TRBV6-5	TRBJ2-7	CASSYFGRDYEQYF	TGTGCCAGCAGTTACTTCGGACGGGACTACGAGCAGTACTTC
12	-	-	TRBV4-2	TRBJ1-2	CASSQDLHGYTF	TGTGCCAGCAGCCAAGATCTTCATGGCTACACCTTC
15	-	-	TRBV27	TRBJ1-5	CASSPAPGGRQPQHF	TGTGCCAGCAGTCCGGCCCCGGGGGGACGCCAGCCCCAGCATTTT
14	-	-	TRBV5-1	TRBJ2-3	CASSLGDSTDTQYF	TGCGCCAGCAGCTTGGGCGATAGCACAGATACGCAGTATTTT
15	-	-	TRBV5-8	TRBJ2-1	CARSLQGTSYNEQFF	TGTGCCAGAAGCTTACAGGGGACTTCCTACAATGAGCAGTTCTTC
19	-	-	TRBV7-9	TRBJ1-2	CASSPRRLGEGISNYGYTF	TGTGCCAGCAGCCCCCGAAGATTGGGCGAGGGAATCTCCAACTATGGCTACACCTTC
17	-	-	TRBV5-5	TRBJ1-1	CASSSRQGPAGNTEAFF	TGTGCCAGCAGTTCTAGGCAGGGTCCGGCGGGAAACACTGAAGCTTTCTTT
13	-	TRBD1	TRBV19	TRBJ1-5	CASRDRSNQPQHF	TGTGCCAGCCGGGACAGAAGCAATCAGCCCCAGCATTTT
13	-	TRBD2	TRBV7-9	TRBJ2-7	CASSRSGGYEQYF	TGTGCCAGCAGCCGTAGCGGGGGCTACGAGCAGTACTTC
15	-	-	TRBV3-1/TRBV3-2	TRBJ1-1	CASSPSDSPNTEAFF	TGTGCCAGCAGCCCCTCCGACAGCCCGAACACCGAAGCTTTCTTT
16	-	TRBD1	TRBV5-6	TRBJ1-1	CASSLPGQGENTEAFF	TGTGCCAGCAGCTTGCCGGGACAGGGAGAGAACACTGAAGCTTTCTTT
13	-	-	TRBV29-1	TRBJ1-5	CSVVEGVRGPQHF	TGCAGCGTTGTAGAGGGGGTGCGGGGGCCCCAGCATTTT
16	-	TRBD1	TRBV6-5	TRBJ1-1	CASSYSRGRGLAEAFF	TGTGCCAGCAGTTACTCGAGGGGGCGAGGGTTGGCTGAAGCTTTCTTT
14	-	-	TRBV7-2	TRBJ2-7	CASSLGGGNYAQYF	TGTGCCAGCAGCTTAGGAGGGGGAAACTACGCGCAGTACTTC
12	-	-	TRBV3-1/TRBV3-2	TRBJ2-7	CASSHGSYEQYF	TGTGCCAGCAGCCACGGTTCCTACGAGCAGTACTTC
13	-	TRBD1	TRBV2	TRBJ2-7	CASGTGAGSEQYF	TGTGCCAGCGGGACAGGGGCGGGGTCCGAGCAGTACTTC
16	-	TRBD1	TRBV9	TRBJ1-5	CASSEGVGTANQPQHF	TGTGCCAGCAGCGAAGGGGTCGGGACAGCAAATCAGCCCCAGCATTTT
15	-	TRBD1	TRBV5-1	TRBJ1-1	CASKSEEGAETEAFF	TGCGCCAGCAAATCGGAGGAGGGGGCGGAAACTGAAGCTTTCTTT
16	-	TRBD2	TRBV5-1	TRBJ2-7	CASSLRAPSGAYEQYF	TGCGCCAGCAGCTTGAGGGCCCCCAGCGGGGCCTACGAGCAGTACTTC
16	-	-	TRBV18	TRBJ1-4	CASSPPMTVQSEKLFF	TGTGCCAGCTCACCACCCATGACAGTCCAGAGCGAAAAACTGTTTTTT
15	-	TRBD2	TRBV7-6	TRBJ2-7	CASSLGSGGPYEQYF	TGTGCCAGCAGCTTAGGTAGCGGGGGGCCCTACGAGCAGTACTTC
15	-	TRBD2	TRBV5-4	TRBJ2-3	CASRASGVSTDTQYF	TGTGCCAGCAGGGCTAGCGGGGTTAGCACAGATACGCAGTATTTT
13	-	-	TRBV7-3	TRBJ1-2	CASSELGGNGYTF	TGTGCCAGCAGCGAGTTGGGGGGAAATGGCTACACCTTC
13	few	-	TRBV25-1	TRBJ1-1	CATTSGDTTEAFF	TGTGCCACCACTTCAGGGGACACCACTGAAGCTTTCTTT
12	-	-	TRBV7-2	TRBJ2-7	CASSFGSYEQYF	TGTGCCAGCAGCTTCGGGTCCTACGAGCAGTACTTC
16	-	TRBD1	TRBV5-6	TRBJ1-5	CASSLNRGLGNQPQHF	TGTGCCAGCAGCTTGAACAGGGGGCTGGGCAATCAGCCCCAGCATTTT
15	-	TRBD1	TRBV9	TRBJ2-7	CASSTRTGEHYEQYF	TGTGCCAGCAGCACCCGGACAGGGGAACACTACGAGCAGTACTTC
13	-	-	TRBV18	TRBJ1-1	CASSQVGGTEAFF	TGTGCCAGCTCTCAGGTCGGAGGCACTGAAGCTTTCTTT
14	-	-	TRBV7-8	TRBJ1-5	CASSLGGRGQPQHF	TGTGCCAGCAGCTTAGGCGGCAGGGGTCAGCCCCAGCATTTT
15	-	TRBD1	TRBV4-2	TRBJ2-1	CASSQVRQGNNEQFF	TGTGCCAGCAGCCAAGTTAGACAGGGGAACAATGAGCAGTTCTTC